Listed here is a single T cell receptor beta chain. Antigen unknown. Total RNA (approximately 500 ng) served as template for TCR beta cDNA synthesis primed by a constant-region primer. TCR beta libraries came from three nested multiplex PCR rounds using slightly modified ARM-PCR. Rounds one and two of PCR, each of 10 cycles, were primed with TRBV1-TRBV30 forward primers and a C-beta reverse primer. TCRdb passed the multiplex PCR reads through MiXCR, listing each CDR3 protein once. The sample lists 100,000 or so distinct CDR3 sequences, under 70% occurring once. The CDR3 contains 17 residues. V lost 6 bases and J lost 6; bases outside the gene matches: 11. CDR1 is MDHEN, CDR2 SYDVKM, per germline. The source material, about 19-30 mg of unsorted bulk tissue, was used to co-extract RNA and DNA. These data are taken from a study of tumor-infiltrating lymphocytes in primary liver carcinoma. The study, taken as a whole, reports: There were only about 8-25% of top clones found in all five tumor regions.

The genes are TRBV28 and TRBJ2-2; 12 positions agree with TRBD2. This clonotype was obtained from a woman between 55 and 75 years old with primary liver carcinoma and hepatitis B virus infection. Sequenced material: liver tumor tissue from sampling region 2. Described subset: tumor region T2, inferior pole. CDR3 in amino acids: CASRPLAGGPHAGELFF. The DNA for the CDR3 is TGTGCCAGCAGACCCCTAGCGGGAGGGCCACACGCCGGGGAGCTGTTTTTT. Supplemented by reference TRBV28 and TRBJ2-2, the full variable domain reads DVKVTQSSRYLVKRTGEKVFLECVQDMDHENMFWYRQDPGLGLRLIYFSYDVKMKEKGDIPEGYSVSREKKERFSLILESASTNQTSMYLCASRPLAGGPHAGELFFGEGSRLTVL.